This T cell receptor beta chain is from a study of blood T cell repertoires in COVID-19. Study details: Sample material is recorded as cDNA or gDNA derived from T cells, B-cell-depleted T cells, or PBMCs.

CDR1 and CDR2 from the germline V gene are KGHDR and SFDVKD. CDR3 length: 13 amino acids. V lost 3 bases and J lost 7, with 12 bases in between. This clone was seen just once. Seattle participants joined during active infection and were tracked over time. As handled by the study authors: Quantification of nucleated cells was approximated via reference gene primer amplification. Sequencing used immunoSEQ multiplex PCR; TCRdb keeps in-frame clones, though not all of them. The DNA was the basis for D and trimming; V, J and clone size are from that table. The sample has approximately 330,000 clones, 87% seen once.

The chain uses TRBV24-1 and TRBJ2-7; tentative D call: TRBD1 (5 bases). This clonotype originated in a young man with COVID-19, enrolled during active disease. What was sequenced was peripheral blood. The chain's CDR3 is CATSDGALVEQYF. The CDR3 DNA is TGTGCCACCAGTGATGGGGCATTGGTTGAGCAGTACTTC.